Listed here are 16 T cell receptor beta chains from one sample, sequenced in a study of shared clonotypes between healthy human individuals. TCRdb's copy holds only in-frame clones and misses some; the assay was immunoSEQ multiplex PCR. The sample contains 850,000 to 1,200,000 clones, about 76% of which appear only once. Sequenced material: memory CD4+ T cells sorted from blood. The subset here: CD45RA-negative fraction. These receptor sequences come from a young man in good health.

This clone was seen once. The V call is TRBV6-5, the J call TRBJ2-1; TRBD2 agrees at 8 bases. This CDR3 comprises 16 residues. The V segment lost 0 bases and the J segment 0 bases; nucleotides outside the gene matches: 1. Looked up from germline, CDR1 is MNHEY and CDR2 is SVGAGI. The CDR3 reads CASSYSSGSSYNEQFF. The CDR3 coding sequence is TGTGCCAGCAGTTACTCGAGCGGGAGCTCCTACAATGAGCAGTTCTTC.

This chain joins TRBV6-1 and TRBJ1-5; no reliable D call. Trimming shortened V by 0 bases and J by 5 bases, and 8 bases separated the two germline ends. The CDR3 has 14 amino acids. Per germline, CDR1 MNHNS and CDR2 SASEGT. In DNA form, the CDR3 reads TGTGCCAGCAGTGAAGCGCGGGATGATCAGCCCCAGCATTTT. It yields the protein CASSEARDDQPQHF.

The rearrangement links TRBV11-2 to TRBJ2-5; 8 bases map to TRBD1. The CDR3 has 15 amino acids. V trimming: 5 bases; J trimming: 4 bases; junction bases outside the gene matches: 9. Germline V gives CDR1 SGHAT, CDR2 FQNNGV. The CDR3 DNA reads as TGTGCCAGCAGCACGACAGGGGTGGGTAGAGAGACCCAGTACTTC. Its translation: CASSTTGVGRETQYF.

The chain joins TRBV15 to TRBJ2-5; D is unclear. The germline gives CDR1 LNHNV, CDR2 YYDKDF (reference sequence). The CDR3 has 13 residues. Trimming stripped 5 bases from V and 0 bases from J, with 7 bases between. CDR3 protein: CATSLQYQETQYF. CDR3 in DNA: TGTGCCACCAGCCTACAATACCAAGAGACCCAGTACTTC. Full variable domain (remainder filled in from reference TRBV15 and TRBJ2-5): DAMVIQNPRYQVTQFGKPVTLSCSQTLNHNVMYWYQQKSSQAPKLLFHYYDKDFNNEADTPDNFQSRRPNTSFCFLDIRSPGLGDTAMYLCATSLQYQETQYFGPGTRLLVL.

The rearrangement uses TRBV30 and TRBJ2-7, with a tentative D call TRBD2 (7 bases). This CDR3 region has 16 residues. Deletions cut 3 bases from V and 3 bases from J, with 21 bases between. Germline assignment: CDR1 GTSNPN and CDR2 SVGIG (reference sequence). The DNA for the CDR3 is TGTGCCTGGAGATTTATGGGACTACAGGGCCTCTACGAGCAGTACTTC. This codes for CAWRFMGLQGLYEQYF.

The J gene is TRBJ2-5, the V gene TRBV30, with 7 bases matching TRBD1. The germline gives CDR1 GTSNPN, CDR2 SVGIG (reference sequence). The CDR3 runs to 14 residues. Trimming took 4 bases from V and 4 from J; bases not matched to a gene: 9. The CDR3 DNA is TGTGCCTGGACCCGGGACAGTCTAATAGAGACCCAGTACTTC. Its translation is CAWTRDSLIETQYF.

The chain is built from TRBV18 and TRBJ2-7, with D perhaps matching TRBD1 (5 bases). The CDR3 extends over 13 amino acids. Trimming removed 2 bases from V and 6 bases from J, with 11 bases in between. Germline V CDR1 and CDR2: KGHSH, LQKENI. The CDR3 here is CASSPAVQGEQYF. The CDR3 DNA reads as TGTGCCAGCTCACCAGCCGTTCAGGGCGAGCAGTACTTC.

The chain carries TRBV7-2 and TRBJ2-1; D is ambiguous. V was cut by 5 bases and J by 0 bases, with 11 bases left in between. The V gene's germline CDR1 is SGHTA and CDR2 FQGNSA. CDR3 size: 15 residues. This chain's CDR3 is CASSADWNSYNEQFF. DNA of the CDR3: TGTGCCAGCAGCGCTGACTGGAACTCCTACAATGAGCAGTTCTTC.

Concerning this clone: Given a much more abundant clone one base away, this may be a read error. The sample contains more than one DNA sequence encoding this CDR3. The chain uses TRBV7-2 and TRBJ1-5, with D perhaps matching TRBD1 (5 bases). Germline loops: CDR1 SGHTA, CDR2 FQGNSA. CDR3 length: 15 amino acids. The CDR3 DNA is TGTGCCAGCAGCTCGCATTCGGGGGATAATCAACCCCAGCATTTT. It is translated as CASSSHSGDNQPQHF.

The chain uses TRBV10-3 and TRBJ1-3; D may be TRBD1 (5 bases). CDR3 length: 12 amino acids. V shed 7 bases and J shed 4 bases, with 8 bases lying between them. Germline V gives CDR1 ENHRY, CDR2 SYGVKD. The CDR3 loop reads CAITRDGNTIYF. As DNA, the CDR3 is TGTGCCATCACCCGGGACGGAAACACCATATATTTT.

Concerning this clone: The junction shows a germline mismatch at one end, possibly a read error. The chain combines TRBV5-1 with TRBJ2-3, with 8 nucleotides matching TRBD1. This CDR3 has 17 residues. Germline CDR1 reads SGHRS; CDR2 reads YFSETQ. The CDR3 DNA reads as TGCGCCAGCAGCTACCGAACAGGGGGAACTAGCACGGATACGCAGTATTTT. Amino acid sequence: CASSYRTGGTSTDTQYF. The complete variable domain, with remaining parts taken from reference TRBV5-1 and TRBJ2-3, reads KAGVTQTPRYLIKTRGQQVTLSCSPISGHRSVSWYQQTPGQGLQFLFEYFSETQRNKGNFPGRFSGRQFSNSRSEMNVSTLELGDSALYLCASSYRTGGTSTDTQYFGPGTRLTVL.

The V gene is TRBV18, the J gene TRBJ1-1, with 9 bases aligning to TRBD1. J was trimmed by 3 bases and V by 3 bases; bases with no gene match: 2. CDR1 is KGHSH, CDR2 LQKENI, per germline. The CDR3 sequence is 14 residues long. In nucleotides, the CDR3 is TGTGCCAGCTCACCCGGACAGGGGTACACTGAAGCTTTCTTT. This sequence encodes CASSPGQGYTEAFF.

V is TRBV18 and J is TRBJ2-7; D ambiguous. The CDR3 spans 13 residues. The V and J ends lost 4 bases and 4 bases respectively, with 11 bases between them. In germline, CDR1 is KGHSH, CDR2 LQKENI. The CDR3 DNA sequence: TGTGCCAGCTCACAGACCCTCACTTACGAGCAGTACTTC. It translates to CASSQTLTYEQYF.

The V call is TRBV4-1, the J call TRBJ2-6, with D maybe TRBD2 (5 bases). The CDR3 is 17 residues long. Germline V CDR1 and CDR2: MGHRA, YSYEKL. V was trimmed by 5 bases and J by 2 bases, leaving 16 bases between them. In nucleotides, the CDR3 is TGCGCCAGCAGCTTTGGTCGCTTCGGGACTGGGGCCAACGTCCTGACTTTC. This codes for CASSFGRFGTGANVLTF.

The V and J genes are TRBV19 and TRBJ2-3, with D maybe TRBD1 (5 bases). V lost 3 bases and J 6 bases, leaving 19 bases between the germline ends. The CDR3 extends over 16 amino acids. Per the germline V gene, CDR1 is LNHDA and CDR2 is SQIVND (reference sequence). This chain's CDR3 is CASSILRTTTVDTQYF. The DNA for the CDR3 is TGTGCCAGTAGTATCCTGAGGACAACCACTGTTGATACGCAGTATTTT.

This chain joins TRBV6-1 and TRBJ2-7; a possible D gene is TRBD1 (6 bases). The CDR3 has 13 amino acids. The V gene's germline CDR1 is MNHNS and CDR2 SASEGT. Trimming stripped 4 bases from V and 6 bases from J, with 13 bases between. CDR3 sequence: CASSAQGPVEQYF. CDR3 nucleotide sequence: TGTGCCAGCAGTGCACAGGGTCCGGTCGAGCAGTACTTC.